This T cell receptor (beta chain) was sequenced during a study of PD-1 blockade in mismatch repair-deficient tumors. The V and J ends lost 3 bases and 5 bases respectively, with 13 bases between them. The germline CDR1 and CDR2 sequences are SGHVS and FNYEAQ. The CDR3 totals 15 residues. Only in-frame clones appear in the TCRdb table, and some are missing; sequencing was by immunoSEQ multiplex PCR. The sample yields over 30,000 clones, 65% to 85% seen once. The material sequenced was PBMCs, taken around 6 weeks after starting pembrolizumab. The rearrangement uses TRBV7-6 and TRBJ2-2; D call uncertain. The receptor comes from an adult with mismatch repair-deficient cancer. The CDR3: CASSFDFLWTGELFF. The CDR3 DNA follows: TGTGCCAGCAGCTTTGACTTTCTGTGGACCGGGGAGCTGTTTTTT. Variable domain in full (rest from reference TRBV7-6 and TRBJ2-2): GAGVSQSPRYKVTKRGQDVALRCDPISGHVSLYWYRQALGQGPEFLTYFNYEAQQDKSGLPNDRFSAERPEGSISTLTIQRTEQRDSAMYRCASSFDFLWTGELFFGEGSRLTVL.